The T cell receptor beta chain described here comes from a study of blood T cells in healthy people across ages (dated by TCRdb to about 2015). As for the study more broadly: In model experiments, template switching captured about one uniquely barcoded TCR beta cDNA molecule for every two T cells. Age-related changes in TCR beta repertoire diversity were measured in the study by deep sequencing normalized with unique cDNA molecular identifiers. The donors were divided into four age groups: young (average approximately 17 years), middle-aged (approximately 39), aged (around 67) and long-lived (more than 75). To avoid experimental bias, donors of different ages were spread randomly across the sequencing lanes. Using the same blood draw, the study looked at two additional independent replicas of 1 million unique cDNA reads for two donors, one aged 18 to 30 and the other aged 80 or older. Study-wide findings and limitations: Compared with the aged group, the long-lived group had more naive CD4+ T cells, fewer expanded clones and increased TCR diversity, a pattern suggesting age selection. Observed TCR beta diversity correlated strongly with the percentage of naive T cells measured by flow cytometry. Donor CMV infection status was unknown, potentially confounding age-related changes in expanded clonotypes. Estimates of total diversity based on one million sequenced T cells were regarded as lower bounds and as underestimates. Observed TCR beta diversity per million T cells fell roughly linearly with age, and a significant reduction was already apparent by age around 39. Because profiling used bulk unsorted PBMCs, naive and antigen-experienced compartments could not be compared conclusively.

From its cysteine to its phenylalanine, the CDR3 spans 12 amino acids. Only CDR3 DNA is held: 36 bases, read in frame from base 1. The germline V gene encodes CDR1 SGHRS and CDR2 YFSETQ. Cut back by 7 bases and 9 bases, the V and J ends lie 13 bases apart. Library generation was performed with 5' RACE. This sample was sequenced with an Illumina HiSeq 2500. A second PCR of roughly 7 to 11 cycles was performed with a sample-barcoded 5' primer and a J-beta primer mix. Each TCR beta cDNA molecule received a unique molecular identifier from a template-switch 5' adaptor carrying 12 random nucleotides. At least 2.5 million CDR3-containing paired-end reads were obtained from each sample. First-strand cDNA synthesis was performed from all RNA using the Mint cDNA synthesis kit, with priming by a TRBC-specific oligonucleotide. After uracil-DNA glycosylase treatment, a first 18-cycle PCR used universal primers M1SS and BC2_uni_R on all cDNA. The original methods were these. Normalization of each sample was performed by random selection of 1 million high-quality reads, each carrying a distinct molecular identifier. Reads sharing molecular identifiers were discarded rather than binned into consensus sequences. MiTCR, with a Q25 quality threshold and the strictest error-elimination algorithm, was used for CDR3 identification, clonotype clustering and error correction. Lower-bound total TCR beta diversity was estimated with a nonparametric unseen species model using Euler transformation. The raw public reads went through TCRdb reprocessing: fastp at Q25, MiXCR clone calling, in-frame beta chains kept. For every CDR3 protein sequence, its rows merge into one entry that carries the most common genes and DNA. The V and J calls, along with clone size, are taken from TCRdb and not from the paper's own processing. The sample has approximately 1.5 million distinct CDR3 sequences on record, about 32% of them singletons. Approximately 11% of the sample goes to the ten largest clones.

This clonotype was detected ten times or more. Its target antigen remains unknown. It has no much larger one-base neighbor in the sample; base qualities were not kept. The roughly 39 donors, aged about 6 to 100 years, were systemically healthy Caucasian individuals from Russia. Each donor gave ten milliliters of peripheral blood, drawn into EDTA-treated Vacutainer tubes. Ficoll-Paque density-gradient centrifugation was used to isolate PBMCs, with at least 6 million obtained per sample. Trizol reagent was used to extract total RNA from the PBMCs, yielding at least 5.5 micrograms per sample. Naive CD45RAhigh/CD27high T cell percentages were measured by flow cytometry on a PBMC aliquot from every donor.

The rearranged chain carries TRBV5-1 and TRBJ1-4; there is no confident call for the D gene. The origin of this receptor is a woman aged 25 to 39 in good health. The sample was blood. The encoded CDR3 is CASHSDGKKLFF. The DNA sequence is as follows: TGCGCCAGCCATTCGGACGGTAAAAAACTGTTTTTT.